The rows below give T cell receptor beta chains drawn from one sample of a study of T cells after yellow fever vaccination. Via MiXCR, TCRdb re-called the 5' RACE reads, giving one row per CDR3 protein. The table records about 74,000 distinct CDR3 sequences, more than 5.5% of them present only once. The source material was CD8+ T cells sorted from PBMCs, sampled around 5 days after the first yellow fever vaccination. The origin of the receptors is a man aged 18-30 years who received the YFV17D yellow fever vaccine. Each CDR3 is given with its conserved first and last residue. The D gene is left open where the match is weak. Where a row states a size, it is once, few, many or the class of an expanded clone; other rows omit it.

size: few; D: TRBD2; V: TRBV2; J: TRBJ2-1; DNA: TGTGCCAGCACGGTAGCGGGGGCACACAATGAGCAGTTCTTC; CDR3: CASTVAGAHNEQFF
size: many; D: -; V: TRBV20-1; J: TRBJ2-7; DNA: TGCAGTGCTAGAGGGAGGGACAGAGTTTACGAGCAGTACTTC; CDR3: CSARGRDRVYEQYF
size: few; D: -; V: TRBV9; J: TRBJ2-2; DNA: TGTGCCAGCAGCGTGGGACGGAGTACCGGGGAGCTGTTTTTT; CDR3: CASSVGRSTGELFF
size: -; D: TRBD1; V: TRBV11-2; J: TRBJ1-2; DNA: TGTGCCAGCAGCTTAGAACTGACAGGGGACTATGGCTACACCTTC; CDR3: CASSLELTGDYGYTF
size: few; D: -; V: TRBV12-3/TRBV12-4; J: TRBJ2-3; DNA: TGTGCCAGCAGTTTATCCATCGGTTATACGCAGTATTTT; CDR3: CASSLSIGYTQYF
size: few; D: TRBD2; V: TRBV9; J: TRBJ2-3; DNA: TGTGCCAGCAGCGTAGAAAAGAGTAGCGGGGTATCAGATACGCAGTATTTT; CDR3: CASSVEKSSGVSDTQYF
size: few; D: TRBD2; V: TRBV20-1; J: TRBJ2-3; DNA: TGCAGTGCTAGAGGTAGCGGGGAGAACACAGATACGCAGTATTTT; CDR3: CSARGSGENTDTQYF
size: -; D: -; V: TRBV7-6; J: TRBJ1-1; DNA: TGTGCCAGCAGCTCCCCTGGACAGTTGAACACTGAAGCTTTCTTT; CDR3: CASSSPGQLNTEAFF
size: many; D: -; V: TRBV4-1; J: TRBJ1-1; DNA: TGCGCCAGCAGCCAAGGACTTAGCGGGGGGCGCGAAGCTTTCTTT; CDR3: CASSQGLSGGREAFF
size: -; D: -; V: TRBV4-1; J: TRBJ2-1; DNA: TGCGCCAGCAGCCAAGTGGCCTCGAGCTCCTACAATGAGCAGTTCTTC; CDR3: CASSQVASSSYNEQFF
size: many; D: -; V: TRBV10-2; J: TRBJ2-7; DNA: TGCGCCAGCAGGTCGACCGGTTCCTACGAGCAGTACTTC; CDR3: CASRSTGSYEQYF
size: -; D: -; V: TRBV12-3/TRBV12-4; J: TRBJ2-2; DNA: TGTGCCACTCGGGCGGGCGGGGAGCTGTTTTTT; CDR3: CATRAGGELFF
size: many; D: -; V: TRBV29-1; J: TRBJ2-7; DNA: TGCAGCGTTGGGAGAGACAGTGGGATTTCTGAGCAGTACTTC; CDR3: CSVGRDSGISEQYF
size: -; D: -; V: TRBV12-3/TRBV12-4; J: TRBJ2-3; DNA: TGTGCCAGCAGTTACTCCCCCCCCCCCGATACGCAGTATTTT; CDR3: CASSYSPPPDTQYF
size: -; D: TRBD2; V: TRBV20-1; J: TRBJ2-1; DNA: TGCAGTGCTAGAGATTCGGTTAGACTAGCGGGGAATGAGCAGTTCTTC; CDR3: CSARDSVRLAGNEQFF
size: many; D: -; V: TRBV6-5; J: TRBJ2-1; DNA: TGTGCCAGCAGTTTGTTGGCAGCCTACAATGAGCAGTTCTTC; CDR3: CASSLLAAYNEQFF
size: many; D: TRBD2; V: TRBV20-1; J: TRBJ2-1; DNA: TGCAGTGCTAGCCCCGAACTAGCGGCGTCCTACAATGAGCAGTTCTTC; CDR3: CSASPELAASYNEQFF
size: few; D: TRBD1; V: TRBV4-2; J: TRBJ1-2; DNA: TGTGCCAGCAGCCACCCCGGGACAGACTATGGCTACACCTTC; CDR3: CASSHPGTDYGYTF
size: few; D: TRBD2; V: TRBV29-1; J: TRBJ2-3; DNA: TGCAGCGTTGATGGACTAGCGGGGGGGCCGGGCACAGATACGCAGTATTTT; CDR3: CSVDGLAGGPGTDTQYF
size: few; D: -; V: TRBV24-1; J: TRBJ2-7; DNA: TGTGCCACCAGTGACAACTACCTGCTGAGCTCCTACGAGCAGTACTTC; CDR3: CATSDNYLLSSYEQYF
size: many; D: -; V: TRBV7-2; J: TRBJ2-1; DNA: TGTGCCAGCAGCGGACTTACGAGCTCCTACAATGAGCAGTTCTTC; CDR3: CASSGLTSSYNEQFF
size: -; D: -; V: TRBV20-1; J: TRBJ2-3; DNA: TGCAGTGCTAGAGATCGACGGAAGCGGTACACAGATACGCAGTATTTT; CDR3: CSARDRRKRYTDTQYF
size: -; D: TRBD2; V: TRBV7-2; J: TRBJ2-3; DNA: TGTGCCAGCAGCATCGGGACTAGCGGACTCACAGATACGCAGTATTTT; CDR3: CASSIGTSGLTDTQYF
size: -; D: TRBD2; V: TRBV12-3/TRBV12-4; J: TRBJ2-2; DNA: TGTGCCAGCAGTTGGGAGCGGGGGTTCTCCGGGGAGCTGTTTTTT; CDR3: CASSWERGFSGELFF
size: many; D: TRBD1; V: TRBV11-2; J: TRBJ2-3; DNA: TGTGCCAGCAGCTCGGGGACAGATCCAGATACGCAGTATTTT; CDR3: CASSSGTDPDTQYF
size: many; D: -; V: TRBV6-5; J: TRBJ1-5; DNA: TGTGCCAGCAGTTACGGGCCTGCAGGGATCAATCAGCCCCAGCATTTT; CDR3: CASSYGPAGINQPQHF
size: -; D: -; V: TRBV7-9; J: TRBJ2-3; DNA: TGTGCCAGCAGGAAGGGCCCAGATACGCAGTATTTT; CDR3: CASRKGPDTQYF
size: few; D: TRBD2; V: TRBV11-1; J: TRBJ2-5; DNA: TGTGCCAGCAGCTCCACTCGCCTAGCGGGGGGTCCACGTAGACAAGAGACCCAGTACTTC; CDR3: CASSSTRLAGGPRRQETQYF
size: many; D: -; V: TRBV20-1; J: TRBJ2-1; DNA: TGCAGTGCTAGAGATAATAGACTGGATCACAATGAGCAGTTCTTC; CDR3: CSARDNRLDHNEQFF
size: many; D: TRBD1; V: TRBV24-1; J: TRBJ2-1; DNA: TGTGCCACCAGCGCGGGACAGGTCCACAATGAGCAGTTCTTC; CDR3: CATSAGQVHNEQFF
size: many; D: -; V: TRBV27; J: TRBJ1-6; DNA: TGTGCCAGCAGCCCCTTAACCGGGGATTCACCCCTCCACTTT; CDR3: CASSPLTGDSPLHF
size: few; D: TRBD1; V: TRBV6-1; J: TRBJ1-1; DNA: TGTGCCAGCAGTGGCCTGGACAGGGGAACTCTACGCATGAACACTGAAGCTTTCTTT; CDR3: CASSGLDRGTLRMNTEAFF
size: -; D: TRBD2; V: TRBV6-5; J: TRBJ2-5; DNA: TGTGCCAGCATCCCCGGGACTAGCGGGGGTATGAGGGAGACCCAGTACTTC; CDR3: CASIPGTSGGMRETQYF
size: many; D: TRBD2; V: TRBV4-2; J: TRBJ2-3; DNA: TGTGCCAGCAGCCGACGGACACAAGCGGGGCTCACAGATACGCAGTATTTT; CDR3: CASSRRTQAGLTDTQYF
size: -; D: -; V: TRBV4-1; J: TRBJ2-3; DNA: TGCGCCAGCAGCCACGCGAGAAGCACAGATACGCAGTATTTT; CDR3: CASSHARSTDTQYF
size: -; D: -; V: TRBV7-9; J: TRBJ2-1; DNA: TGTGCCAGCAGCTTAGCTACTACATACAATGAGCAGTTCTTC; CDR3: CASSLATTYNEQFF
size: -; D: -; V: TRBV7-9; J: TRBJ2-5; DNA: TGTGCCAGCGGACTACCGACCCAAGTGACCCAGTACTTC; CDR3: CASGLPTQVTQYF
size: -; D: TRBD1; V: TRBV20-1; J: TRBJ2-1; DNA: TGCAGTGCTAGAGGGCGACAGGGGGTTCGGAATGAGCAGTTCTTC; CDR3: CSARGRQGVRNEQFF
size: many; D: -; V: TRBV6-5; J: TRBJ1-4; DNA: TGTGCCAGCAGTTACTTCGGGGCGCTGAATGAAAAACTGTTTTTT; CDR3: CASSYFGALNEKLFF
size: -; D: -; V: TRBV12-3/TRBV12-4; J: TRBJ2-1; DNA: TGTGCCAGCAGTTTTATGGTGCGGGACGACAGGGTCGGGGGCAATGAGCAGTTCTTC; CDR3: CASSFMVRDDRVGGNEQFF
size: -; D: TRBD1; V: TRBV28; J: TRBJ1-2; DNA: TGTGCCAGCAGTTTAACCGGCCGGGACAGTACTTCGCTGGACTATGGCTACACCTTC; CDR3: CASSLTGRDSTSLDYGYTF
size: many; D: -; V: TRBV7-6; J: TRBJ1-5; DNA: TGTGCCAGCAGCTCAAATAGCAATCAGCCCCAGCATTTT; CDR3: CASSSNSNQPQHF
size: many; D: -; V: TRBV2; J: TRBJ2-1; DNA: TGTGCCAGCAGTGATATAAGTGGGGAGCAGTTCTTC; CDR3: CASSDISGEQFF
size: many; D: -; V: TRBV6-2/TRBV6-3; J: TRBJ2-3; DNA: TGTGCCAGCGCGGAGACAGATACGCAGTATTTT; CDR3: CASAETDTQYF
size: many; D: TRBD2; V: TRBV7-6; J: TRBJ2-1; DNA: TGTGCCAGCAGCTTAGGGACTAGCGGATACCACAATGAGCAGTTCTTC; CDR3: CASSLGTSGYHNEQFF
size: -; D: -; V: TRBV4-1; J: TRBJ2-7; DNA: TGCGCCAGCAGCCAAGCTGGCAGGGCCTACGAGCAGTACTTC; CDR3: CASSQAGRAYEQYF
size: -; D: -; V: TRBV7-2; J: TRBJ1-1; DNA: TGTGCCAGCAGCTTATCTAGGGGGGCGGGCACTGAAGCTTTCTTT; CDR3: CASSLSRGAGTEAFF
size: few; D: -; V: TRBV7-2; J: TRBJ2-3; DNA: TGTGCCAGCAGCTCCCCCAGCCGGGGAATCGTCACAGATACGCAGTATTTT; CDR3: CASSSPSRGIVTDTQYF
size: many; D: -; V: TRBV20-1; J: TRBJ2-2; DNA: TGCAGTGCTAGAGGACAGAACACCGGGGAGCTGTTTTTT; CDR3: CSARGQNTGELFF
size: few; D: -; V: TRBV7-6; J: TRBJ1-6; DNA: TGTGCCAGCAGCCAAGCCCGGGGGGTTAATTCACCCCTCCACTTT; CDR3: CASSQARGVNSPLHF
size: -; D: -; V: TRBV7-2; J: TRBJ2-5; DNA: TGTGCCAGCAGCTTAGCGGGGGGAGAACAAGAGATCCAGTACTTC; CDR3: CASSLAGGEQEIQYF